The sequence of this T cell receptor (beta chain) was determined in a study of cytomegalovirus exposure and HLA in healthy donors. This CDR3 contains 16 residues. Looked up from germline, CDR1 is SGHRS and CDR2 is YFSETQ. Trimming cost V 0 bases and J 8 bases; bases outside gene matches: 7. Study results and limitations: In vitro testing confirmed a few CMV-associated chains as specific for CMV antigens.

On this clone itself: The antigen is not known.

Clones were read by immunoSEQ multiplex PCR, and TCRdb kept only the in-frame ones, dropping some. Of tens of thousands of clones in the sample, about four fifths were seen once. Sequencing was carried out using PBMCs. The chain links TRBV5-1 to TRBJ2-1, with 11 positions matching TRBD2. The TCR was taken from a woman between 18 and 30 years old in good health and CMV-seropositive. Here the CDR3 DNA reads TGCGCCAGCAGCTTGGACGGTAGCGGGGGGGCTGATGAGCAGTTCTTC. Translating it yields CASSLDGSGGADEQFF.